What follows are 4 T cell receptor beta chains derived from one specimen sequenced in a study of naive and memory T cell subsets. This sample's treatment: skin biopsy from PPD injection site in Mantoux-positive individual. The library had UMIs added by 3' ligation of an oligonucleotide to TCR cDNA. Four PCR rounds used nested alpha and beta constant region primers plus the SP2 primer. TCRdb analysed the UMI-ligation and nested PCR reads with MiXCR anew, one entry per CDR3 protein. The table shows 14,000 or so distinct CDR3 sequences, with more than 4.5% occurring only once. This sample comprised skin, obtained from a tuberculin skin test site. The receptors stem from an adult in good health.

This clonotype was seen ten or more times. The CDR3 sequence: CASSQSVSNQPQHF. DNA of the CDR3: TGTGCCAGCAGCCAATCAGTAAGCAATCAGCCCCAGCATTTT. The chain couples TRBV3-1 to TRBJ1-5; D gene uncertain. Trimming took 2 bases from V and 1 from J, leaving 6 bases between them. The CDR3 runs to 14 residues. CDR1 LGHDT and CDR2 YNNKEL come from the germline V gene (reference sequence).

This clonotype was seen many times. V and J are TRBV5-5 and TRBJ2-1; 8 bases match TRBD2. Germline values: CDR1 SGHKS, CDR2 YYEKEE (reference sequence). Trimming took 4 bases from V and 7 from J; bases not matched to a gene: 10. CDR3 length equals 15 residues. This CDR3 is CASSPPGGGRNEQFF. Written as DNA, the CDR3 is TGTGCCAGCAGCCCCCCGGGGGGGGGGAGAAATGAGCAGTTCTTC. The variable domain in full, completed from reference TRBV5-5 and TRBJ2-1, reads DAGVTQSPTHLIKTRGQQVTLRCSPISGHKSVSWYQQVLGQGPQFIFQYYEKEERGRGNFPDRFSARQFPNYSSELNVNALLLGDSALYLCASSPPGGGRNEQFFGPGTRLTVL.

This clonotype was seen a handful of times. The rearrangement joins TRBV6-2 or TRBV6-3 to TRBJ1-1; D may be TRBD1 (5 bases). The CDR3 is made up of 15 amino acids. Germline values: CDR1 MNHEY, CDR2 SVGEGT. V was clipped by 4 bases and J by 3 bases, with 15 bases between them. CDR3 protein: CASSWGTDRYTEAFF. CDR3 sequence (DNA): TGTGCCAGCAGTTGGGGGACCGACAGATACACTGAAGCTTTCTTT.

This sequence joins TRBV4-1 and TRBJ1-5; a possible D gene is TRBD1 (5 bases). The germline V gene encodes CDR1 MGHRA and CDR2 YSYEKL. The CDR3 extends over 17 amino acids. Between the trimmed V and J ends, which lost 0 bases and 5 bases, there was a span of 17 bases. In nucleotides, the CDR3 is TGCGCCAGCAGCCAAGATAGGATTCGGACACCGTATCAGCCCCAGCATTTT. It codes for CASSQDRIRTPYQPQHF.